These 27 T cell receptor beta chains were sequenced from one sample in a study of control samples from healthy donors and cancer patients. The repertoire was sequenced with immunoSEQ multiplex PCR; TCRdb's copy has only in-frame clones and lacks some. The profile covers about 94,000 clones, with about 88% appearing a single time and around 1.3% taken by the ten largest. The sample was blood. The receptors come from a woman aged 50 to 60 in good health.

This rearrangement joins TRBV7-2 to TRBJ1-6; the D is unclear. This CDR3 has 14 amino acids. With 1 base removed from V and 7 bases from J, the gap between germline ends came to 8 bases. Germline lookup yields CDR1 SGHTA and CDR2 FQGNSA. CDR3 DNA: TGTGCCAGCAGCTTAGTCCCAGAGAATTCACCCCTCCACTTT. Translating gives CASSLVPENSPLHF.

The chain couples TRBV5-6 to TRBJ1-1; 8 positions match TRBD1. The junction had 7 bases not matched to a gene; V was cut back by 0 bases and J by 9 bases. Germline V gene data show CDR1 as SGHDT and CDR2 as YYEEEE. The CDR3 has 14 amino acids. Written as DNA, the CDR3 is TGTGCCAGCAGCTTGGCCCTGGACAGGGCTAAAGCTTTCTTT. Its protein is CASSLALDRAKAFF.

This chain connects TRBV28 to TRBJ2-5; 8 bases agree with TRBD2. J gave up 2 bases and V 7 bases, and 21 bases lay outside the gene matches. The length of the CDR3 is 19 residues. CDR1 is MDHEN and CDR2 is SYDVKM in the germline V gene. CDR3 amino acids: CASIPGGGDIFGFQETQYF. CDR3 nucleotides: TGTGCCAGCATCCCCGGGGGGGGCGATATTTTTGGTTTTCAAGAGACCCAGTACTTC.

The chain couples TRBV7-8 to TRBJ2-7; 13 bases are a match to TRBD2. Trimming at V came to 1 base and at J to 5 bases, leaving 5 bases not matched to a gene. Germline V gives CDR1 SGHVS, CDR2 FQNEAQ. CDR3 length: 16 residues. The chain's CDR3 is CASSLGTSGSGHEQYF. CDR3 in DNA: TGTGCCAGCAGCTTAGGGACTAGCGGGAGCGGCCACGAGCAGTACTTC.

This chain uses TRBV6-2 or TRBV6-3 with TRBJ2-1; no clear D. The V end lost 6 bases, the J end lost 2 bases, and 8 bases lay between the germline ends. This CDR3 region has 13 residues. Germline V gives CDR1 MNHEY, CDR2 SVGEGT. CDR3 in DNA: TGTGCCAGCAGCAGACTGGCCTACAATGAGCAGTTCTTC. It is translated as CASSRLAYNEQFF.

J is TRBJ2-1 and V is TRBV6-5; D unresolved. The germline V gene encodes CDR1 MNHEY and CDR2 SVGAGI. The germline V and J ends were trimmed by 4 bases and 9 bases, with 7 bases remaining between them. There are 11 residues in the CDR3. The CDR3: CASSFYSEQFF. CDR3 nucleotide sequence: TGTGCCAGCAGTTTCTATAGTGAGCAGTTCTTC.

The chain links TRBV9 to TRBJ1-6; weak D call: TRBD1 (5 bases). The CDR3 runs to 15 residues. The germline gives CDR1 SGDLS, CDR2 YYNGEE. V lost 0 bases to trimming and J lost 7 bases, with 11 bases between them. The CDR3 is CASSVEGIQNSPLHF. The CDR3 DNA is TGTGCCAGCAGCGTAGAGGGGATACAGAATTCACCCCTCCACTTT. The complete variable domain, with remaining parts taken from reference TRBV9 and TRBJ1-6, reads DSGVTQTPKHLITATGQRVTLRCSPRSGDLSVYWYQQSLDQGLQFLIQYYNGEERAKGNILERFSAQQFPDLHSELNLSSLELGDSALYFCASSVEGIQNSPLHFGNGTRLTVT.

This rearrangement joins TRBV11-2 to TRBJ2-3, with 13 bases that match TRBD2. Germline values: CDR1 SGHAT, CDR2 FQNNGV. The V and J ends lost 3 bases and 2 bases, in that order; junction bases with no gene match: 5. The CDR3 runs to 17 residues. The CDR3 is CASSFRTSGSYTDTQYF. The DNA of the CDR3 is TGTGCCAGCAGCTTCCGGACTAGCGGGAGTTACACAGATACGCAGTATTTT.

The chain recombines TRBV6-2 or TRBV6-3 with TRBJ2-7; D is unresolved. This CDR3 comprises 12 residues. Germline V gene sequence: CDR1 MNHEY, CDR2 SVGEGT. V lost 2 bases and J 3 bases, leaving 5 bases between the germline ends. In DNA, the CDR3 is TGTGCCAGCAGTTACGTCCGCTACGAGCAGTACTTC. Protein: CASSYVRYEQYF.

Comments on this clone: Mismatch with germline at one junction end may stem from a read error. This chain links TRBV7-2 with TRBJ1-1; D perhaps matches TRBD1 (5 bases). CDR3 length: 12 residues. Germline CDR1 reads SGHTA; CDR2 reads FQGNSA. The CDR3, as DNA: TGTGCCAGCAGCTTAGGGGACCGACGGGAGTCGTTT. Encoded protein: CASSLGDRRESF. Full variable domain (outside the CDR3, taken from reference TRBV7-2 and TRBJ1-1): GAGVSQSPSNKVTEKGKDVELRCDPISGHTALYWYRQSLGQGLEFLIYFQGNSAPDKSGLPSDRFSAERTGGSVSTLTIQRTQQEDSAVYLCASSLGDRRESFGQGTRLTVV.

V is TRBV27 and J is TRBJ1-2; D unclear. CDR1 MNHEY and CDR2 SMNVEV come from the germline V gene (reference sequence). The V gene lost 2 bases and the J gene lost 4 bases, with 11 bases spanning the gap. The CDR3 has 14 residues. The CDR3 DNA reads TGTGCCAGCAGTTTAAGCATCTCTGTCTATGGCTACACCTTC. Its protein product is CASSLSISVYGYTF.

V is TRBV3-1 (or the pseudogene TRBV3-2) and J is TRBJ2-2; D gene uncertain. Germline V gene lookup returns CDR1 LGHDT and CDR2 YNNKEL (reference sequence). V was shortened by 2 bases and J by 6 bases, with 10 bases between the two germline ends. The CDR3 is made up of 14 amino acids. CDR3 sequence (DNA): TGTGCCAGCAGCCAAAGGGTCGGTGCCGGGGAGCTGTTTTTT. Translated, it gives CASSQRVGAGELFF.

CDR3 residues: CSVPDRGLTEAFF. The CDR3 nucleotides read TGCAGCGTCCCTGACAGGGGCCTAACTGAAGCTTTCTTT. V gene TRBV29-1 combines with J gene TRBJ1-1; 8 nucleotides align to TRBD1. Germline V gives CDR1 SQVTM, CDR2 ANQGSEA. V lost 6 bases and J lost 5; bases outside the gene matches: 8. The CDR3 loop spans 13 amino acids.

The V gene is TRBV5-1, the J gene TRBJ1-3; TRBD1 matches 7 bases. The CDR3 consists of 14 residues. The ends lost 2 bases at V and 3 bases at J; junction bases unmatched: 2. Looked up from germline, CDR1 is SGHRS and CDR2 is YFSETQ. CDR3 sequence: CASSFRQGGNTIYF. The CDR3, as DNA: TGCGCCAGCAGCTTCCGACAGGGTGGAAACACCATATATTTT.

The genes are TRBV19 and TRBJ1-3; D remains ambiguous. The CDR3 is 14 amino acids. Germline-derived CDR1 and CDR2 are LNHDA and SQIVND (reference sequence). Trimming removed 2 bases at V and 0 bases at J, with 5 bases between. The CDR3 DNA sequence: TGTGCCAGTAGTATACTAAACTCTGGAAACACCATATATTTT. Translating gives CASSILNSGNTIYF.

As for this clone: The sample holds other DNA sequences that translate to the same CDR3. The CDR3 nucleotides are TGTGCTAGTGGGCCCCCCCCCGGGGAGACCCAGTACTTC. Translation: CASGPPPGETQYF. This sequence joins TRBV12-5 and TRBJ2-5; D uncertain. The germline V gene has CDR1 LGHNT and CDR2 FRNRAP. The CDR3 covers 13 residues. The V end lost 6 bases, the J end lost 5 bases, and 13 bases lay between the germline ends.

This chain uses TRBV5-1 with TRBJ1-4, with D unresolved. CDR3 length: 14 residues. The V gene lost 2 bases and the J gene lost 5 bases, with 10 bases spanning the gap. CDR1 is SGHRS, CDR2 YFSETQ, per germline. The CDR3 loop is CASSFATKNEKLFF. CDR3 DNA: TGCGCCAGCAGCTTCGCGACCAAGAATGAAAAACTGTTTTTT.

There are a few counts of this clone. The chain carries TRBV24-1 and TRBJ2-3; D is perhaps TRBD1 or TRBD2 (6 bases each). V lost 5 bases and J 2 bases, leaving 10 bases between the germline ends. Germline V gene sequence: CDR1 KGHDR, CDR2 SFDVKD. The CDR3 is 14 residues long. The CDR3 here is CATSAGANTDTQYF. CDR3 nucleotide sequence: TGTGCCACCAGTGCGGGGGCTAACACAGATACGCAGTATTTT.

This rearrangement joins TRBV6-4 to TRBJ2-2, with a possible D match to TRBD1 (6 bases). CDR3 length: 13 amino acids. Germline loops: CDR1 MRHNA, CDR2 SNTAGT. With 5 bases removed from V and 5 bases from J, the gap between germline ends came to 9 bases. CDR3 bases: TGTGCCAGCAGTCTGGGGGCGACCGGGGAGCTGTTTTTT. Its protein is CASSLGATGELFF.

The V gene is TRBV7-8, the J gene TRBJ2-7, with D possibly matching TRBD1 (5 bases). The CDR3 loop spans 15 amino acids. V was trimmed by 6 bases and J by 0 bases, leaving 15 bases between them. Germline CDR1 and CDR2: SGHVS and FQNEAQ. The CDR3 here is CASRQGVSASYEQYF. The CDR3 DNA is TGTGCCAGCAGACAAGGGGTGTCAGCCTCCTACGAGCAGTACTTC.

The chain joins TRBV11-2 to TRBJ2-3; no definite D call. This CDR3 has 15 residues. Trimming stripped 6 bases from V and 2 bases from J, with 15 bases between. Per germline, CDR1 SGHAT and CDR2 FQNNGV. CDR3 in amino acids: CASSLVGYTTDTQYF. The CDR3 bases are TGTGCCAGCAGTTTGGTTGGCTACACCACAGATACGCAGTATTTT.

V is TRBV27 and J is TRBJ2-6; no definite D call. CDR3 size: 16 residues. Germline assignment: CDR1 MNHEY and CDR2 SMNVEV (reference sequence). Trimming stripped 7 bases from V and 0 bases from J, with 13 bases between. In DNA, the CDR3 is TGTGCCAGCACTCGAGCTTGGGGCTCTGGGGCCAACGTCCTGACTTTC. Translated, it gives CASTRAWGSGANVLTF.

This rearrangement joins TRBV3-1 (or the pseudogene TRBV3-2) to TRBJ1-3; TRBD1 is a possible D gene (5 bases). The CDR3 is 16 amino acids. Germline values: CDR1 LGHDT, CDR2 YNNKEL (reference sequence). Trimming shortened V by 1 base and J by 2 bases, and 12 bases separated the two germline ends. CDR3 DNA sequence: TGTGCCAGCAGCCAAGGTTGGGCCAGGGCTGGAAACACCATATATTTT. Protein: CASSQGWARAGNTIYF.

The chain is built from TRBV11-3 and TRBJ2-1; TRBD2 matches 7 bases. Germline lookup yields CDR1 SGHNT and CDR2 YENEEA. This CDR3 is built from 14 residues. V lost 3 bases to trimming and J lost 3 bases; unmatched junction nucleotides: 2. The CDR3 sequence: CASSFTSDYNEQFF. CDR3 DNA sequence: TGTGCCAGCAGCTTTACTAGCGACTACAATGAGCAGTTCTTC.

J is TRBJ2-3 and V is TRBV3-1 (or the pseudogene TRBV3-2), with D maybe TRBD2 (6 bases). The CDR3 totals 13 residues. Germline V gene data show CDR1 as LGHDT and CDR2 as YNNKEL (reference sequence). Trimming cost V 4 bases and J 6 bases, with 11 bases left between them. CDR3 nucleotide sequence: TGTGCCAGCAGCCTGGGGACTTTCGATACGCAGTATTTT. This sequence encodes CASSLGTFDTQYF.

The chain is built from TRBV20-1 and TRBJ2-1; the D is unclear. The length of the CDR3 is 13 residues. V dropped 3 bases and J dropped 11 bases, with 17 bases sitting between them. Germline V gives CDR1 DFQATT, CDR2 SNEGSKA (reference sequence). For the CDR3, the DNA is TGCAGTGCTAGTCCCCAACCAGACCTTAAGCAGTTCTTC. As protein: CSASPQPDLKQFF.

On this clone itself: The germline gene is not matched at one end of the junction; a read error may be the cause. The chain is built from TRBV3-1 (or the pseudogene TRBV3-2) and TRBJ2-3; 7 nucleotides agree with TRBD1. The CDR3 totals 11 residues. CDR1 and CDR2 from the germline V gene are LGHDT and YNNKEL (reference sequence). In DNA, the CDR3 is TGTGCCAGCAGCCAAGATAGGGGGCAGACTTTT. Amino acid sequence: CASSQDRGQTF.